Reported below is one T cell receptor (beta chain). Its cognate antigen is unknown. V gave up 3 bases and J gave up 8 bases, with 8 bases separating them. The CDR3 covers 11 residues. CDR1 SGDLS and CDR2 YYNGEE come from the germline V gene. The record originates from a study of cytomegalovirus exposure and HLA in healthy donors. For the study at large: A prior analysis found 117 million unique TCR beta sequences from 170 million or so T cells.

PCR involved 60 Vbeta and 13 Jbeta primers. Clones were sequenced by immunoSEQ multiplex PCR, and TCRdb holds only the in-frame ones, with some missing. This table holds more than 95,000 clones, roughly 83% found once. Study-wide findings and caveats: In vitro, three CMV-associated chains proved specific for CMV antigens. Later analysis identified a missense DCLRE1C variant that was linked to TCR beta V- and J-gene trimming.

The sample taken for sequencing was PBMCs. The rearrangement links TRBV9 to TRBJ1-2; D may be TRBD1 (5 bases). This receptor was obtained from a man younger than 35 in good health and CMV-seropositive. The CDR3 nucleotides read TGTGCCAGCAGCGGGGGCGGCGGCTACACCTTC. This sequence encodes CASSGGGGYTF. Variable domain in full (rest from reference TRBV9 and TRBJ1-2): DSGVTQTPKHLITATGQRVTLRCSPRSGDLSVYWYQQSLDQGLQFLIQYYNGEERAKGNILERFSAQQFPDLHSELNLSSLELGDSALYFCASSGGGGYTFGSGTRLTVV.